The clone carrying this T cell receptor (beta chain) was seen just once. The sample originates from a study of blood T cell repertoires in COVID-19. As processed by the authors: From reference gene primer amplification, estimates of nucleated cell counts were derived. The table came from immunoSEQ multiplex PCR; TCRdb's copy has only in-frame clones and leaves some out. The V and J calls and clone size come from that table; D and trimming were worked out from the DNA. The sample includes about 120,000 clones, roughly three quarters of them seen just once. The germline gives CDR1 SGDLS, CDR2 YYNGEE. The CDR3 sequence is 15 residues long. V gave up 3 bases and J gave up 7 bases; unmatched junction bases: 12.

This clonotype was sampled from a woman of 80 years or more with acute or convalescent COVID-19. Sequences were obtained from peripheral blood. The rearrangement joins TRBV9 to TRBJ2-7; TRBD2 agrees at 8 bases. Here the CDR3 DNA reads TGTGCCAGCAGCGCCGGACTAGCCACCCTGGGAGAGCAGTACTTC. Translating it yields CASSAGLATLGEQYF.